The source of this T cell receptor (beta chain) is a study of blood T cell repertoires in COVID-19. Turning to the study itself: The origin of the acute and convalescent COVID-19 samples was the United States, Italy and Spain. PBMCs, B-cell-depleted T cells, or T cells were the source of the cDNA or gDNA that made up the material.

Living in under 30 US areas, the participants were between 18 and 89 years of age. Libraries were prepared by immunoSEQ multiplex PCR; TCRdb keeps only in-frame clonotypes and omits some of them. The sample records 150,000 to 200,000 clones, roughly three quarters being singletons. Germline CDR1 and CDR2: SGHDN and FVKESK. CDR3 size: 15 residues. The V and J ends lost 0 bases and 8 bases respectively, with 13 bases between them. This TCR was recovered from a woman aged 50 to 60 with acute COVID-19. The sample taken for sequencing was PBMCs or T cells enriched from blood (not recorded which). The V gene is TRBV14, the J gene TRBJ1-4, with a possible D match to TRBD1 (5 bases). In DNA form, the CDR3 reads TGTGCCAGCAGCCAAGATCCGGGACTGCCGGAAAAACTGTTTTTT. This translates into CASSQDPGLPEKLFF. Together with reference TRBV14 and TRBJ1-4, the CDR3 gives the full variable domain: EAGVTQFPSHSVIEKGQTVTLRCDPISGHDNLYWYRRVMGKEIKFLLHFVKESKQDESGMPNNRFLAERTGGTYSTLKVQPAELEDSGVYFCASSQDPGLPEKLFFGSGTQLSVL.